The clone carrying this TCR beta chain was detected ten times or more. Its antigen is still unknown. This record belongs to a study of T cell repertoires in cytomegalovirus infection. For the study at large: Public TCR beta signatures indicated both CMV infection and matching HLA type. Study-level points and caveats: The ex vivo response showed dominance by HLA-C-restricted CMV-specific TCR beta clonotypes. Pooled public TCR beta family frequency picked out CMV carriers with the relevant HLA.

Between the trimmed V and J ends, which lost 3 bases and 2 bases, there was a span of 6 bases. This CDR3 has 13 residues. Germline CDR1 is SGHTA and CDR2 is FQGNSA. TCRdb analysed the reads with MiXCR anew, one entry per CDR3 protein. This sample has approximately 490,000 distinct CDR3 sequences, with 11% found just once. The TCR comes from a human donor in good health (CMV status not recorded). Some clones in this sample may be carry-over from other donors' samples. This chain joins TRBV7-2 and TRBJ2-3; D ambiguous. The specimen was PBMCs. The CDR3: CASSFALTDTQYF. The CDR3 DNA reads TGTGCCAGCAGCTTCGCGCTCACAGATACGCAGTATTTT.